This T cell receptor beta chain was identified during a study of blood T cell repertoires in COVID-19. The overall study: The origin of the acute and convalescent COVID-19 samples was the United States, Italy and Spain. T cells, B-cell-depleted T cells, or PBMCs supplied cDNA or gDNA.

The CDR3 has 15 amino acids. Germline CDR1 SGHTA, CDR2 FQGNSA. V was shortened by 4 bases and J by 5 bases, with 16 bases between the two germline ends. Clones were sequenced by immunoSEQ multiplex PCR, and TCRdb holds only the in-frame ones, with some missing. The repertoire holds roughly 35,000 clones, with roughly 87% as singletons. Sequenced: peripheral blood. This TCR came from a man aged 50 to 60 with active or convalescent COVID-19. This chain links TRBV7-2 with TRBJ2-3; D is ambiguous. The CDR3 here is CASSSPGATRDTQYF. CDR3 bases: TGTGCCAGCAGCTCCCCCGGAGCCACGAGAGATACGCAGTATTTT.